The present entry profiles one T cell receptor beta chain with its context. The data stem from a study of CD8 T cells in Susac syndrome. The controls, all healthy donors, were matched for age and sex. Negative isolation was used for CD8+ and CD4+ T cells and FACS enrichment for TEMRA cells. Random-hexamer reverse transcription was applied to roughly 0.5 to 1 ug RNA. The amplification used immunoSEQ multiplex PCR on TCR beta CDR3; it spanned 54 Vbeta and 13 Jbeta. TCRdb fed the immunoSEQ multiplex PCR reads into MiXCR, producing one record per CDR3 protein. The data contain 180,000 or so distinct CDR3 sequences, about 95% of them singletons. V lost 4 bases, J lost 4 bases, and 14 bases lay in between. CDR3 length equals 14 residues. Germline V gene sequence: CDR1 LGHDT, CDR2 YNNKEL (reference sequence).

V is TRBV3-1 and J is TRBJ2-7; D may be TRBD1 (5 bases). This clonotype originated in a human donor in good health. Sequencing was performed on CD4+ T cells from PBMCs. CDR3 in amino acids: CASSPNAGPYEQYF. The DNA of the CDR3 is TGTGCCAGCAGCCCTAACGCAGGGCCATACGAGCAGTACTTC.